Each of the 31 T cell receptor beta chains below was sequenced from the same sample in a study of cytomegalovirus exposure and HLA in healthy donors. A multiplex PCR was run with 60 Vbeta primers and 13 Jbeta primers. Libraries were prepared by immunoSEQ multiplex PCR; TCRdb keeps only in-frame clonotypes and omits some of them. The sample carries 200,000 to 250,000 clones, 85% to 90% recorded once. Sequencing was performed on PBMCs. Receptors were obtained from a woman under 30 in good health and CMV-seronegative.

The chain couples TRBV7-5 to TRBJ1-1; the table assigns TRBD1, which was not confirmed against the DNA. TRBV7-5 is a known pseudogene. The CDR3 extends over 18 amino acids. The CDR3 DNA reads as TGTGCCAGAAGCTTGACTAAGCCGGGACAGACCATGAACACTGAAGCTTTCTTT. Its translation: CARSLTKPGQTMNTEAFF.

CDR3 protein: CASSYSPVYEQYF. In DNA form, the CDR3 reads TGTGCCAGCAGTTACTCCCCGGTCTACGAGCAGTACTTC. The chain is built from TRBV6-6 and TRBJ2-7; D unclear. CDR3 length: 13 residues. Germline V gene sequence: CDR1 MNHNY, CDR2 SVGAGI (reference sequence). V was cut by 0 bases and J by 3 bases, with 6 bases left in between.

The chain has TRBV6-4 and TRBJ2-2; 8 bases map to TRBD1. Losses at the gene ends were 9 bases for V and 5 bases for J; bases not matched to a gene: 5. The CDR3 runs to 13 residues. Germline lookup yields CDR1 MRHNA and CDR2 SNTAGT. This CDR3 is CASGQGETGELFF. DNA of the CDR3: TGTGCCAGTGGACAGGGAGAGACCGGGGAGCTGTTTTTT.

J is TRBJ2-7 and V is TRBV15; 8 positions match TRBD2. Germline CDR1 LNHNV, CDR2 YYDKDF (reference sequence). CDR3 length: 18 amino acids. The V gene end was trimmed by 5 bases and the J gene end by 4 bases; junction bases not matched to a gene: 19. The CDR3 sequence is CATSSGGSGAGWPYEQYF. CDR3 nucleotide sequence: TGTGCCACCAGCTCGGGAGGGAGCGGGGCGGGGTGGCCTTACGAGCAGTACTTC.

CDR3 coding DNA: TGTGCCAGCAGCAAAATTTCACCCCTCCACTTT. Its translation is CASSKISPLHF. The chain employs TRBV2 and TRBJ1-6; D remains ambiguous. Trimming shortened V by 6 bases and J by 9 bases, and 6 bases separated the two germline ends. Germline values: CDR1 SNHLY, CDR2 FYNNEI. This CDR3 contains 11 residues.

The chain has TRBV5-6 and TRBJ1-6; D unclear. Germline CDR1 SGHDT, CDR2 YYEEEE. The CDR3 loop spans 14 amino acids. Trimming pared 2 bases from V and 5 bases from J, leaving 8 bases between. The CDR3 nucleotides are TGTGCCAGCAGCTTTTACATGGATAATTCACCCCTCCACTTT. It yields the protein CASSFYMDNSPLHF.

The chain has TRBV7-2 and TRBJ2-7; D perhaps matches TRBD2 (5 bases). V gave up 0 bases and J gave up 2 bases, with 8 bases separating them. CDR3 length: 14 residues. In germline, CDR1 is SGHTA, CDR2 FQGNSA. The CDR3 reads CASSLAPGTYEQYF. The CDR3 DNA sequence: TGTGCCAGCAGCTTAGCCCCGGGAACCTACGAGCAGTACTTC.

The CDR3: CASSDRGNEQFF. The CDR3 DNA reads as TGTGCCAGCAGTGACAGGGGCAATGAGCAGTTCTTC. V is TRBV2 and J is TRBJ2-1; D perhaps matches TRBD1 (6 bases). CDR3 size: 12 residues. Trimming stripped 3 bases from V and 6 bases from J, with 6 bases between. Germline V lookup: CDR1 SNHLY, CDR2 FYNNEI.

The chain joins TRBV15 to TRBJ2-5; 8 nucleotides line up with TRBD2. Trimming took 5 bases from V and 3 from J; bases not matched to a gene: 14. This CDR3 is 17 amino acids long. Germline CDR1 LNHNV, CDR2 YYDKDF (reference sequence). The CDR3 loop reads CATSVSGGGLREETQYF. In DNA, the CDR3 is TGTGCCACCAGCGTGAGCGGGGGTGGGCTGAGGGAAGAGACCCAGTACTTC.

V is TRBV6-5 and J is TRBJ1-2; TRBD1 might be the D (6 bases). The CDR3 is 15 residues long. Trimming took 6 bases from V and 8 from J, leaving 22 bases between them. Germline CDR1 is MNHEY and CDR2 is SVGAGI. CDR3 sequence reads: CASSIQTGGVGGYTF. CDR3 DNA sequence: TGTGCCAGCAGCATTCAGACGGGGGGCGTCGGAGGCTACACCTTC.

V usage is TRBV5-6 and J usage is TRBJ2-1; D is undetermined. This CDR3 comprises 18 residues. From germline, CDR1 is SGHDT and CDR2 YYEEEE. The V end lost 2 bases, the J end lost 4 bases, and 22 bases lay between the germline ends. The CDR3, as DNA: TGTGCCAGCAGCTTTTATCCACTTGCCTTAACCCTGTACAATGAGCAGTTCTTC. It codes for CASSFYPLALTLYNEQFF.

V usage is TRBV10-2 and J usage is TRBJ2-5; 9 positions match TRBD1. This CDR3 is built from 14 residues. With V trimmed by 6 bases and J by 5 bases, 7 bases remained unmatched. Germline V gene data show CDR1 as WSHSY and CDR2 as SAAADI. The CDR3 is CASSEGQGAETQYF. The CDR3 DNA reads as TGCGCCAGCAGCGAGGGACAGGGAGCTGAGACCCAGTACTTC.

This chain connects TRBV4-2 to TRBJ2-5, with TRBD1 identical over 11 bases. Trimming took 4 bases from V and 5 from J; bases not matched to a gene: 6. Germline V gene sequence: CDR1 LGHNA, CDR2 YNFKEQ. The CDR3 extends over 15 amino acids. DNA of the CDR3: TGTGCCAGCAGCCGATTGGGACAGGGGGTTGAGACCCAGTACTTC. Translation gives CASSRLGQGVETQYF.

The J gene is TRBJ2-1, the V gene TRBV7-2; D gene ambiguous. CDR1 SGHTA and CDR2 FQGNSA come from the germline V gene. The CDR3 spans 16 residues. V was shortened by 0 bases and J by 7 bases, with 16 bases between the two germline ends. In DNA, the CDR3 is TGTGCCAGCAGCTTAGCCCCCGGAGACGGCCGGAATGAGCAGTTCTTC. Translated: CASSLAPGDGRNEQFF.

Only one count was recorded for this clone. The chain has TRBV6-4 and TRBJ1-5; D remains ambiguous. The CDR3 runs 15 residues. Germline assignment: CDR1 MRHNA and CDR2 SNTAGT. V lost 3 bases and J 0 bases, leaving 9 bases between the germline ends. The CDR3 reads CASSEARDSNQPQHF. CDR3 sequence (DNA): TGTGCCAGCAGTGAGGCTCGGGATAGCAATCAGCCCCAGCATTTT.

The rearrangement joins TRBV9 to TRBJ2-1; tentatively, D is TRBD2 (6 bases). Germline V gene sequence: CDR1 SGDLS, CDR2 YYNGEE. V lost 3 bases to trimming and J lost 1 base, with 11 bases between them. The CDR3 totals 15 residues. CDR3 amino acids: CASSGGAESYNEQFF. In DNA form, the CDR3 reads TGTGCCAGCAGCGGCGGGGCAGAATCCTACAATGAGCAGTTCTTC.

In nucleotides, the CDR3 is TGTGCCAGCAGCTTGGGGGTTGGGCGGGAGGGGGGCTCCTACAATGAGCAGTTCTTC. The encoded protein is CASSLGVGREGGSYNEQFF. The chain is built from TRBV5-6 and TRBJ2-1; 9 bases are shared with TRBD2. The germline CDR1 and CDR2 sequences are SGHDT and YYEEEE. V lost 0 bases to trimming and J lost 0 bases; unmatched junction nucleotides: 10. The CDR3 contains 19 residues.

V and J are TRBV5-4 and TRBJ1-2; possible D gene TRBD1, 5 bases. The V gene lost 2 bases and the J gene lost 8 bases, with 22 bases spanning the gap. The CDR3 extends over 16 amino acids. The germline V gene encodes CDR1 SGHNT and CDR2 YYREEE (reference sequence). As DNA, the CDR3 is TGTGCCAGCAGCTTTCTCTTAGTGCAGGGTGTCGGCGGCTACACCTTC. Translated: CASSFLLVQGVGGYTF.

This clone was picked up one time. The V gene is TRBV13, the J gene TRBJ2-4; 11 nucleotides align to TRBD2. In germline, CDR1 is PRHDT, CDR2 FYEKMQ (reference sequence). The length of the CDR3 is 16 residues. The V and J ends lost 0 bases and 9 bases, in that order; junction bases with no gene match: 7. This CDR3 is CASSLGLAGGHAIQYF. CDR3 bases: TGTGCCAGCAGCTTAGGTCTAGCGGGGGGCCACGCCATTCAGTACTTC.

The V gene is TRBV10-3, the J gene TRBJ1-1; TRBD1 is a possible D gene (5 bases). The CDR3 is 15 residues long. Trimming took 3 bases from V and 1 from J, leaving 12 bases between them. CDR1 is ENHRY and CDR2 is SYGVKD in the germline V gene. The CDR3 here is CAISDPRGGNTEAFF. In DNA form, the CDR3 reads TGTGCCATCAGTGACCCCCGGGGGGGGAACACTGAAGCTTTCTTT.

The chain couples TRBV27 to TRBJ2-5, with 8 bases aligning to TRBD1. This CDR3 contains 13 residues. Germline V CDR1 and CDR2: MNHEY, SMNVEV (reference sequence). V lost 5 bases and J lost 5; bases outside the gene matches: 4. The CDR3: CASSGDRLETQYF. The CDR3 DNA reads TGTGCCAGCAGTGGGGACAGGTTGGAGACCCAGTACTTC.

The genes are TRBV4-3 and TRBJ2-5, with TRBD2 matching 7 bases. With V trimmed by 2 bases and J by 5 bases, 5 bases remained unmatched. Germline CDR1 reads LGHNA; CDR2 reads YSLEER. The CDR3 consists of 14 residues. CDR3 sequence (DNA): TGCGCCAGCAGCCAACTGACTAGCCGGGAGACCCAGTACTTC. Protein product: CASSQLTSRETQYF.

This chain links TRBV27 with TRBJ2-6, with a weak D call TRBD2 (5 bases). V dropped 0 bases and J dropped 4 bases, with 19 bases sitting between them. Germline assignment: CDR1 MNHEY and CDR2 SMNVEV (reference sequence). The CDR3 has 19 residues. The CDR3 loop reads CASSLSNEGWGWGANVLTF. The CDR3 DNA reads TGTGCCAGCAGTTTATCGAATGAGGGTTGGGGATGGGGGGCCAACGTCCTGACTTTC. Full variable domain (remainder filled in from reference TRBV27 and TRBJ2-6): EAQVTQNPRYLITVTGKKLTVTCSQNMNHEYMSWYRQDPGLGLRQIYYSMNVEVTDKGDVPEGYKVSRKEKRNFPLILESPSPNQTSLYFCASSLSNEGWGWGANVLTFGAGSRLTVL.

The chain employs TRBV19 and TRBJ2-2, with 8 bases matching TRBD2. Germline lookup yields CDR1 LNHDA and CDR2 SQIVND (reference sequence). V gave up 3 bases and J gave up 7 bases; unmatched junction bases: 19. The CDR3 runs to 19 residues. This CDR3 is CASSIRRPSGLAGHGELFF. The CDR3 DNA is TGTGCCAGTAGTATTCGGCGTCCCTCAGGGCTAGCGGGTCACGGGGAGCTGTTTTTT.

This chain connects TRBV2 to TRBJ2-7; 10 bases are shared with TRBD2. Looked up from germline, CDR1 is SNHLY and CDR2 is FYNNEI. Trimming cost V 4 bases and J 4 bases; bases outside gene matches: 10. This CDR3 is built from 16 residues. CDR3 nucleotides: TGTGCCAGCAGTGTCCATAGCGGGAGGTTCCCTTACGAGCAGTACTTC. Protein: CASSVHSGRFPYEQYF.

CDR3 loop: CASSGQNYYGYTF. The CDR3 bases are TGTGCCAGCTCGGGACAGAATTACTATGGCTACACCTTC. V and J are TRBV9 and TRBJ1-2; 7 nucleotides agree with TRBD1. There are 13 residues in the CDR3. Germline CDR1 is SGDLS and CDR2 is YYNGEE. V lost 7 bases and J lost 3; bases outside the gene matches: 6.

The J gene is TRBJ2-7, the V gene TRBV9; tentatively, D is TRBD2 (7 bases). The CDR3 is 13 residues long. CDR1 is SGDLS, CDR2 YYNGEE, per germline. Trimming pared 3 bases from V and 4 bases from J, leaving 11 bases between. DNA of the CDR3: TGTGCCAGCAGCGAGGGGAGGGGGTACGAGCAGTACTTC. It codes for CASSEGRGYEQYF.

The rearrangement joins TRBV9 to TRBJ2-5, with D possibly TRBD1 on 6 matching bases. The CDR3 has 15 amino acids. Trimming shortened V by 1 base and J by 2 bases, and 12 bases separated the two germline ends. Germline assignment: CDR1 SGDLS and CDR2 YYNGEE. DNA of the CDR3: TGTGCCAGCAGCGTAAACAGGGACAATCAAGAGACCCAGTACTTC. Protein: CASSVNRDNQETQYF. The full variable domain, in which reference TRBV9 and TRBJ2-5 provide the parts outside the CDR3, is DSGVTQTPKHLITATGQRVTLRCSPRSGDLSVYWYQQSLDQGLQFLIQYYNGEERAKGNILERFSAQQFPDLHSELNLSSLELGDSALYFCASSVNRDNQETQYFGPGTRLLVL.

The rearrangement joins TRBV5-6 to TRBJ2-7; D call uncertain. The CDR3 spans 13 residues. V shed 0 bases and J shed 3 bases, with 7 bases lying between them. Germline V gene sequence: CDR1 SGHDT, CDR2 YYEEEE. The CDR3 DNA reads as TGTGCCAGCAGCTTGGTCGGAGTCTACGAGCAGTACTTC. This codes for CASSLVGVYEQYF.

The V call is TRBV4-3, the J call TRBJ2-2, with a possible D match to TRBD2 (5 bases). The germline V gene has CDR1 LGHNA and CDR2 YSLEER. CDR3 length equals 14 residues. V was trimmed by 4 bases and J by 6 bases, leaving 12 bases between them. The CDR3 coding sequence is TGCGCCAGCAGCCCCAACCTCGGGGCCGGGGAGCTGTTTTTT. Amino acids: CASSPNLGAGELFF.

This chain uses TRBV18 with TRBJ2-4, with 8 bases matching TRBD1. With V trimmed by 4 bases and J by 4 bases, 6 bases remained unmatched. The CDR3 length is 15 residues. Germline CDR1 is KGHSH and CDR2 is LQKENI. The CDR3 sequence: CASSHRGADKNIQYF. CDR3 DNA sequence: TGTGCCAGCTCACACAGGGGGGCCGATAAAAACATTCAGTACTTC.